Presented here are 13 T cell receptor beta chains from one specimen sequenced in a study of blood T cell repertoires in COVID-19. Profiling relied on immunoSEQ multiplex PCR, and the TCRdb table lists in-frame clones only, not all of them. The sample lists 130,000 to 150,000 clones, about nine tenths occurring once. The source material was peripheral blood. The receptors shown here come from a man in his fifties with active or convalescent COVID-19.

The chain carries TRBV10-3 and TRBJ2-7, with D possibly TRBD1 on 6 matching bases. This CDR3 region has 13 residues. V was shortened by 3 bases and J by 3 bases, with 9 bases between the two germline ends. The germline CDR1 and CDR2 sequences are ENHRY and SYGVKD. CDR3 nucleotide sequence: TGTGCCATCAGTGAACAGGGATTCTACGAGCAGTACTTC. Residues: CAISEQGFYEQYF.

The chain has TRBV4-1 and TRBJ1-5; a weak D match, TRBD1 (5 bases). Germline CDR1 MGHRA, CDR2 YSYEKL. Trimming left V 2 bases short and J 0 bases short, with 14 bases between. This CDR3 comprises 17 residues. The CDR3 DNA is TGCGCCAGCAGCCAAAGGTTGGGGGGGAATAGCAATCAGCCCCAGCATTTT. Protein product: CASSQRLGGNSNQPQHF.

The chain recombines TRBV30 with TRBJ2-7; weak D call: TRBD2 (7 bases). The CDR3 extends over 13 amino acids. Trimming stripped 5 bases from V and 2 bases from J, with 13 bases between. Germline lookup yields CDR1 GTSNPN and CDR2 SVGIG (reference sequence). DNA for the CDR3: TGTGCCTGGGAACTAGGGGGGGCCTACGAGCAGTACTTC. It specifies CAWELGGAYEQYF.

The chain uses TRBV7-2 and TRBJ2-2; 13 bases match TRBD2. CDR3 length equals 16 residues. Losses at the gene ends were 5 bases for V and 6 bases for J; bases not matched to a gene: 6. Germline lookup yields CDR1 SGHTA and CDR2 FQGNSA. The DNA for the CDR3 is TGTGCCAGCAGCACTACTAGCGGGAGGGCCGCCGGGGAGCTGTTTTTT. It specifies CASSTTSGRAAGELFF.

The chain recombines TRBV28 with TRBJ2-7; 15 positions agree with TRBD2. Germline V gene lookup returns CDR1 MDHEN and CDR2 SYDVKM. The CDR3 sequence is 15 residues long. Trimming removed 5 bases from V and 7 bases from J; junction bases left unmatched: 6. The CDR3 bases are TGTGCCAGCAGTCCGGGGACTAGCGGGAGGTTTGAGCAGTACTTC. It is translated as CASSPGTSGRFEQYF.

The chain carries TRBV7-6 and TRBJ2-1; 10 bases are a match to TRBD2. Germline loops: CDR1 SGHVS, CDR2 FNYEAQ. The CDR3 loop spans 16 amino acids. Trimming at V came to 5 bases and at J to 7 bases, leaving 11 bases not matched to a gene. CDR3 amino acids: CASSRIGLADKNEQFF. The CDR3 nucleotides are TGTGCCAGCAGCCGGATCGGACTAGCGGATAAGAATGAGCAGTTCTTC.

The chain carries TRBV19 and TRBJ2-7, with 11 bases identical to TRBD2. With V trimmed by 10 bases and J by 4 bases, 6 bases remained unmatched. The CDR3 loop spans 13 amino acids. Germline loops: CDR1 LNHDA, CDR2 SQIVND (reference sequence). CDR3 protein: CATPTSGKYEQYF. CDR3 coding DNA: TGTGCCACCCCGACTAGCGGGAAGTACGAGCAGTACTTC.

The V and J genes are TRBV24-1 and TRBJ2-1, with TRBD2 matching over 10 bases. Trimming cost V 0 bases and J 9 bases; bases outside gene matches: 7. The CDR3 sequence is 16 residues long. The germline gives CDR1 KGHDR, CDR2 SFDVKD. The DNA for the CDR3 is TGTGCCACCAGTGATTTGGATAGCGGGAGGCGTAGTGAGCAGTTCTTC. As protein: CATSDLDSGRRSEQFF.

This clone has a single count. The CDR3 bases are TGTGCCAGCACCGGCAGGGGGCATGGCTACACCTTC. Translation gives CASTGRGHGYTF. The chain joins TRBV6-5 to TRBJ1-2, with 8 nucleotides matching TRBD1. CDR1 is MNHEY, CDR2 SVGAGI, per germline. J gave up 6 bases and V 7 bases, and 4 bases lay outside the gene matches. CDR3 size: 12 residues.

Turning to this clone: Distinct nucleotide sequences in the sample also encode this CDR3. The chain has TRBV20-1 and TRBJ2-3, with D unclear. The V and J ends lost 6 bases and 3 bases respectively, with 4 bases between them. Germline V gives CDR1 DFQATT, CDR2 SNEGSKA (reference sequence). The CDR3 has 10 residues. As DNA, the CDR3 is TGCAGTGCCCAGACAGATACGCAGTATTTT. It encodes CSAQTDTQYF.

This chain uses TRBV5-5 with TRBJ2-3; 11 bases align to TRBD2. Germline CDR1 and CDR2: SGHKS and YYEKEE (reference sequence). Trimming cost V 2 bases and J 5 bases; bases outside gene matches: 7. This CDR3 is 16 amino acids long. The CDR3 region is CASSLVLAGVVDTQYF. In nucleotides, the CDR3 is TGTGCCAGCAGCTTAGTACTAGCGGGAGTTGTAGATACGCAGTATTTT.

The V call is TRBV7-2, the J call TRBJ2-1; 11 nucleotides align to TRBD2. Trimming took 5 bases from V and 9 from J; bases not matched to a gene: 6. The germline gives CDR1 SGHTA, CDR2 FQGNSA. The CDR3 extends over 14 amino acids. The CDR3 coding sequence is TGTGCCAGCAGCCCACTAGCGGGAGTGGGTGAGCAGTTCTTC. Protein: CASSPLAGVGEQFF.

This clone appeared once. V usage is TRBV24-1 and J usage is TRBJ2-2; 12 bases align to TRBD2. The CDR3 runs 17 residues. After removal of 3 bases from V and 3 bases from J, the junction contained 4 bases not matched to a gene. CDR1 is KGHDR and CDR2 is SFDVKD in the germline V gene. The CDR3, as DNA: TGTGCCACCAGTGATACGACTAGCGGGAGTTACACCGGGGAGCTGTTTTTT. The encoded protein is CATSDTTSGSYTGELFF.